Included here is one T cell receptor beta chain sequence, with context. Its antigen is unknown. No quality values exist for individual bases; no much larger clone is one base distant. V loses 3 bases, J loses 5 bases, and the germline ends lie 11 bases apart. From the cysteine through the phenylalanine, the CDR3 covers 13 amino acids. CDR3 DNA is the only sequence kept; it has 39 bases, read in frame from the first base. The germline V gene (reference sequence) specifies SGHNT as CDR1 and YYREEE as CDR2. The data were taken from a study of blood T cell repertoires in COVID-19 (dated by TCRdb to 2020 to 2021). With regard to the full study: The collaborator samples originated in the United States, Italy and Spain and spanned the acute and convalescent phases of COVID-19. Samples were obtained from the ongoing ImmuneRACE study (first 160 participants) and from about 1,300 subjects provided by 6 global collaborators. The dataset comprised deeply sampled blood TCRbeta repertoires from subjects exposed to, actively infected with, or recovered from COVID-19. The material from the prospective study consisted of cDNA or gDNA derived from T cells, B-cell-depleted T cells, or PBMCs. The sample metadata nearly always contained a de-identified subject ID, COVID-19 status, age in years and sex. Where available, HLA class I and class II types were obtained from metadata supplied by the sample provider rather than from assay-based typing. The repertoires were released in a freely available public database meant as a resource for research on the immune response to SARS-CoV-2.

TCRbeta CDR3 regions were amplified from genomic DNA by means of the immunoSEQ Assay, a bias-controlled multiplex PCR. In the original analysis: The number of nucleated cells in each sample was estimated by amplification of reference gene primers within the assay. Sequence reads were collapsed and filtered to measure the absolute abundance of every unique TCRbeta CDR3 rearrangement. Productive Simpson clonality was computed per sample as the square root of Simpson's diversity index over productive rearrangements. Drawn from immuneACCESS, this table holds only the in-frame rearrangements with V and J called that TCRdb kept. Clones are partly lost; checked studies trace under half to an unresolved V gene and leave the rest unexplained. V and J calls and clone size are given by that table; D and trimming were obtained from the DNA. This sample gives 63,000 or so clones in total; 80% to 85% of them show up just once. The top ten clones comprise more than 40% of the sample.

On the study overall, not on this receptor specifically: The quantity of clinical and demographic metadata differed by source and by participant and was supplied without curation.

Whole blood was collected in K2EDTA tubes by collaborating institutions according to the institutions' own protocols. For TCRbeta analysis, collaborator samples were shipped as frozen whole blood, as isolated PBMCs, or as DNA extracted from either sample type. The chain employs TRBV5-4 and TRBJ2-5; the D region possibly corresponds to TRBD2 (6 bases align). This receptor was taken from a human donor in a cohort sampled during active COVID-19. The specimen sequenced was peripheral blood. The base sequence is TGTGCCAGCAGCTGGGGGGTTTGGGAGACCCAGTACTTC. Translated, it gives CASSWGVWETQYF.